The rows below give T cell receptor beta chains drawn from one sample of a study of blood T cell repertoires in COVID-19. Profiling relied on immunoSEQ multiplex PCR, and the TCRdb table lists in-frame clones only, not all of them. The sample lists approximately 300,000 clones, around 87% occurring once. Sequencing was carried out using peripheral blood. The receptors were gathered from a woman in her forties or fifties with active or convalescent COVID-19. Both conserved end residues are part of each CDR3. A D gene is named only where the DNA matches it firmly. Where a row states a size, it is once, few, many or the class of an expanded clone; other rows omit it.

>TRBJ2-7|-|TRBV5-8|-
TGTGCCAGCAGCGGGACTCCTATTCCTAATTCAGTCTACGAGCAGTACTTC
CASSGTPIPNSVYEQYF
>TRBJ1-2|-|TRBV5-1|-
TGCGCCAGCAGCTTAATCTCTAACTATGGCTACACCTTC
CASSLISNYGYTF
>TRBJ2-5|-|TRBV6-2/TRBV6-3|once
TGTGCCAGCAGTTACGGAGGGACAGAGACCCAGTACTTC
CASSYGGTETQYF
>TRBJ1-1|TRBD1|TRBV2|-
TGTGCCAGCAGTGAAGCCGGGACAGTGAACACTGAAGCTTTCTTT
CASSEAGTVNTEAFF
>TRBJ2-7|TRBD1|TRBV7-9|-
TGTGCCAGCAGCTTCGACAGGGTGATCGACGAGCAGTACTTC
CASSFDRVIDEQYF
>TRBJ1-6|-|TRBV5-1|-
TGCGCCAGCAGCTTAAGCCAGGCAGATAATTCACCCCTCCACTTT
CASSLSQADNSPLHF
>TRBJ1-4|TRBD1|TRBV19|-
TGTGCCAGTGAGGACAGGGGGGGTGCTAATGAAAAACTGTTTTTT
CASEDRGGANEKLFF
>TRBJ1-2|-|TRBV7-2|-
TGTGCCAGCAGCTCCAGGGGATACGGCTATGGCTACACCTTC
CASSSRGYGYGYTF
>TRBJ1-6|-|TRBV4-1|-
TGCGCCAGCAGAAGGCCGACCGGTCGGGATCCACCCCTCCACTTT
CASRRPTGRDPPLHF
>TRBJ2-5|TRBD1|TRBV19|-
TGTGCCACCGGGGGACAGGGGGAGACCCAGTACTTC
CATGGQGETQYF
>TRBJ2-7|-|TRBV5-4|-
TGTGCCAGCAGCTTGGACGTTGGCAGGGCGGCCTACGAGCAGTACTTC
CASSLDVGRAAYEQYF
>TRBJ2-2|-|TRBV18|-
TGTGCCAGCTCACTGCCTGTGAGCTCTGCCGGGGAGCTGTTTTTT
CASSLPVSSAGELFF
>TRBJ2-1|-|TRBV7-9|-
TGTGCCAGCAGCTCCGGGACCTTCGCCCTGCGGGGAGAGCAGTTCTTC
CASSSGTFALRGEQFF
>TRBJ1-1|-|TRBV18|few
TGTGCCAGCTCACCACCAGTTCTGGCAAGCACTGAAGCTTTCTTT
CASSPPVLASTEAFF
>TRBJ1-4|-|TRBV7-9|-
TGTGCCAGCAGCTTTTTAATTACAGGGCCAACTAATGAAAAACTGTTTTTT
CASSFLITGPTNEKLFF
>TRBJ2-3|-|TRBV27|-
TGTGCCAGCAGTCCCTCAGGGGCTGATACGCAGTATTTT
CASSPSGADTQYF
>TRBJ2-3|TRBD1|TRBV5-1|-
TGCGCCAGCAGCTTCAACTCAGGGGGCGCGGGTACGCAGTATTTT
CASSFNSGGAGTQYF
>TRBJ1-5|-|TRBV11-2|-
TGTGCCAGCAGCTTAGATCCGGGGCAGCCCCAGCATTTT
CASSLDPGQPQHF
>TRBJ1-6|-|TRBV5-1|-
TGCGCCAGCAGCTTGGTGGACATCCAACAGGCACCCCTCCACTTT
CASSLVDIQQAPLHF
>TRBJ2-2|TRBD2|TRBV7-9|-
TGTGCCAGCAGCTTGGGACTAGCGGGGGGGCCCACGAACACCGGGGAGCTGTTTTTT
CASSLGLAGGPTNTGELFF
>TRBJ2-1|TRBD2|TRBV7-2|-
TGTGCCAGCAGCCCCGGGACTAGGACTGAGCAGTTCTTC
CASSPGTRTEQFF
>TRBJ2-7|TRBD1|TRBV18|-
TGTGCCAGCTCACCCCTTGACAGGGGGAAACCCTACGAGCAGTACTTC
CASSPLDRGKPYEQYF
>TRBJ1-2|-|TRBV6-5|many
TGTGCCAGCAGTTACGGTCCGGGATTAGATGGCTACACCTTC
CASSYGPGLDGYTF
>TRBJ1-6|TRBD1|TRBV7-8|-
TGTGCCAGCAGCTTAGGACTACAGGGGGATATGGGTTATAATTCACCCCTCCACTTT
CASSLGLQGDMGYNSPLHF
>TRBJ1-2|-|TRBV29-1|-
TGCAGCGTTGAACTGGGGAGCAGCTATGGCTACACCTTC
CSVELGSSYGYTF
>TRBJ1-1|-|TRBV5-6|-
TGTGCCAGCAGCCCCGGGGGGGCAAATGAAGCTTTCTTT
CASSPGGANEAFF
>TRBJ1-3|TRBD1|TRBV5-4|-
TGTGCCAGCAGCACGGGACAGGTTACCGGAAACACCATATATTTT
CASSTGQVTGNTIYF
>TRBJ2-5|-|TRBV7-3|-
TGTGCCAGCAGCTTATGGGAGCAAGAGACCCAGTACTTC
CASSLWEQETQYF
>TRBJ1-1|-|TRBV3-1/TRBV3-2|-
TGTGCCAGCAGCCGAAGTGCCGGGACAGAAGCTTTCTTT
CASSRSAGTEAFF
>TRBJ1-2|TRBD1|TRBV7-9|-
TGTGCCAGCAGGATAGCAGGGGGTTATGGCTACACCTTC
CASRIAGGYGYTF
>TRBJ1-4|TRBD1|TRBV3-1/TRBV3-2|-
TGTGCCAGCAGCCCTCCAGACAGGGGGCGGTTGTGGAGTGAAAAACTGTTTTTT
CASSPPDRGRLWSEKLFF
>TRBJ2-7|TRBD1|TRBV6-2/TRBV6-3|-
TGTGCCAGCAGTCGGACAGGGACCTCCTACGAGCAGTACTTC
CASSRTGTSYEQYF
>TRBJ1-2|-|TRBV4-3|-
TGCGCCAGCAGCCAAGGAGAGGGACATAACTATGGCTACACCTTC
CASSQGEGHNYGYTF
>TRBJ2-2|-|TRBV11-3|-
TGTGCCAGCAGCTTTTCTAGCCGCAGCTACACCGGGGAGCTGTTTTTT
CASSFSSRSYTGELFF
>TRBJ1-2|-|TRBV5-5|-
TGTGCCAGCAGCTTTTCGGCAGGGGACTATGGCTACACCTTC
CASSFSAGDYGYTF
>TRBJ1-2|TRBD1|TRBV7-9|-
TGTGCCAGCAGTCAAGGACAGGCGAACTATGGCTACACCTTC
CASSQGQANYGYTF
>TRBJ1-2|-|TRBV2|few
TGTGCCAGCAGTCAAACTAGGATAATCTATGGCTACACCTTC
CASSQTRIIYGYTF
>TRBJ1-1|TRBD1|TRBV5-1|-
TGCGCCAGCAGCTTAGTTAGGACAGGGGAGGAAAACACTGAAGCTTTCTTT
CASSLVRTGEENTEAFF
>TRBJ1-1|-|TRBV7-9|-
TGTGCCAGCAGCTTAATGGGCCCGGAGGATGCAGCTTTCTTT
CASSLMGPEDAAFF
>TRBJ2-1|-|TRBV28|-
TGTGCCAGCCAGACGCGGTTTGAAACTAGTGAGCAGTTCTTC
CASQTRFETSEQFF
>TRBJ1-1|TRBD1|TRBV6-2/TRBV6-3|-
TGTGCCAGCAGTGGACAGGTAAACACTGAAGCTTTCTTT
CASSGQVNTEAFF
>TRBJ2-7|TRBD2|TRBV6-2/TRBV6-3|-
TGTGCCAGCAGTAGGAGCGGGAGCCCCTACGAGCAGTACTTC
CASSRSGSPYEQYF
>TRBJ2-3|-|TRBV5-1|-
TGCGCCAGCAGCCCGGCCGGGGGATATAATACGCAGTATTTT
CASSPAGGYNTQYF
>TRBJ2-5|TRBD2|TRBV5-1|-
TGCGCCAGCAGCTTGGCCGGGGGGCAAGAGACCCAGTACTTC
CASSLAGGQETQYF
>TRBJ2-1|TRBD2|TRBV18|-
TGTGCCAGCTCACCGGGGACTAGCGGGAGAAATGAGCAGTTCTTC
CASSPGTSGRNEQFF
>TRBJ2-1|-|TRBV25-1|once
TGTGCCAGCAGTGAACAGGGGCATGAGCAGTTCTTC
CASSEQGHEQFF
>TRBJ2-1|-|TRBV7-9|-
TGTGCCAGCAGCCCCACATATGTGAATGAAAAGCAGTTCTTC
CASSPTYVNEKQFF
>TRBJ1-1|-|TRBV4-2|-
TGTGCCAGCAGCCAGGGAGGGATCGCTGAAGCTTTCTTT
CASSQGGIAEAFF
>TRBJ1-2|-|TRBV4-2|-
TGTGCCAGCAGCCCGGAAGGGAGGCGTACGAACTATGGCTACACCTTC
CASSPEGRRTNYGYTF
>TRBJ2-5|TRBD2|TRBV5-1|-
TGCGCCAGCAGCCTAGCGGGAGCGGAGACCCAGTACTTC
CASSLAGAETQYF
>TRBJ1-6|TRBD1|TRBV25-1|-
TGTGCCAGCAGTGACCCCACCAGGACAGGGGGAAATTCACCCCTCCACTTT
CASSDPTRTGGNSPLHF